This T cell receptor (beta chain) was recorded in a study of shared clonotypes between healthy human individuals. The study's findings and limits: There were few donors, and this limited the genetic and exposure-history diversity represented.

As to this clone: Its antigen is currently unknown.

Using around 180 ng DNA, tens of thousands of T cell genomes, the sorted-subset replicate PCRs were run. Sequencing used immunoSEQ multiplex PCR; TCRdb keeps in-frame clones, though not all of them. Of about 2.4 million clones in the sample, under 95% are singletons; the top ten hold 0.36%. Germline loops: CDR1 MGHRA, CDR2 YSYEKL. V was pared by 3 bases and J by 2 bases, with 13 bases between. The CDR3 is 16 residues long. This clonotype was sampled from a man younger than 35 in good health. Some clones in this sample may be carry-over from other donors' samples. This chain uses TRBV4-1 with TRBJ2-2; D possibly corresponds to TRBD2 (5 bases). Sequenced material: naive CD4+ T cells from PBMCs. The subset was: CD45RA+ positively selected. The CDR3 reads CASSHLRSGNTGELFF. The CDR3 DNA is TGCGCCAGCAGCCACCTCCGGAGCGGCAACACCGGGGAGCTGTTTTTT.